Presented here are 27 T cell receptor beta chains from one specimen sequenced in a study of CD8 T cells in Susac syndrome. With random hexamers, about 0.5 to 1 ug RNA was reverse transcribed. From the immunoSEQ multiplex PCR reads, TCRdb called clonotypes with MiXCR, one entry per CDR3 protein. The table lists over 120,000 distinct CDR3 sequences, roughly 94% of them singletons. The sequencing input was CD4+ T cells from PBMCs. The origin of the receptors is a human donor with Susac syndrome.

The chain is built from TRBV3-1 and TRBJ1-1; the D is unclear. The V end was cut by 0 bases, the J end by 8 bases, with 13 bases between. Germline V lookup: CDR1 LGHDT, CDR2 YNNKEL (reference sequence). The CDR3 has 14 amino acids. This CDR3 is CASSQDPWWAEAFF. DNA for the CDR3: TGTGCCAGCAGCCAAGATCCATGGTGGGCGGAAGCTTTCTTT.

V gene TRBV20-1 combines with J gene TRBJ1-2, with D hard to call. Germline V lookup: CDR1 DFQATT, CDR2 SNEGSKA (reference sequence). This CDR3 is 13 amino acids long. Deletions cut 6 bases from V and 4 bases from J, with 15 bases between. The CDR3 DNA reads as TGCAGTGCCCCCCCTTCGGGTGGCTATGGCTACACCTTC. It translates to CSAPPSGGYGYTF.

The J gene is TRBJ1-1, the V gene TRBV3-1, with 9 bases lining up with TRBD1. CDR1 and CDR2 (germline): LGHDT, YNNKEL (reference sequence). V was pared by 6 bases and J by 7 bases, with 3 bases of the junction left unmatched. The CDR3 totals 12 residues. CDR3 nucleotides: TGTGCCAGCAGGGACAGGGGAAGTGAAGCTTTCTTT. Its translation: CASRDRGSEAFF. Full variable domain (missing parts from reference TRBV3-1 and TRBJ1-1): DTAVSQTPKYLVTQMGNDKSIKCEQNLGHDTMYWYKQDSKKFLKIMFSYNNKELIINETVPNRFSPKSPDKAHLNLHINSLELGDSAVYFCASRDRGSEAFFGQGTRLTVV.

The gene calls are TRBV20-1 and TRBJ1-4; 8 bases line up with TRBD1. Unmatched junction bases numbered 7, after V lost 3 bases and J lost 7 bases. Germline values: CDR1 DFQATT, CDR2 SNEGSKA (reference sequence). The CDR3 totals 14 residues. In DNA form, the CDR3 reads TGCAGTGCTAGGCAGACAGGGGTTATTGAAAAACTGTTTTTT. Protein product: CSARQTGVIEKLFF.

The CDR3 DNA follows: TGTGCCAGCAGCCCGGGACAGCAGATGATTAGCAATCAGCCCCAGCATTTT. Protein product: CASSPGQQMISNQPQHF. The chain links TRBV6-1 to TRBJ1-5; 7 nucleotides match TRBD1. The V and J ends lost 6 bases and 0 bases, in that order; junction bases with no gene match: 11. The CDR3 is 17 amino acids. Germline CDR1 is MNHNS and CDR2 is SASEGT.

The DNA for the CDR3 is TGCGCCAGCAGTCAGGGGGGAAACACCGGGGAGCTGTTTTTT. Translation gives CASSQGGNTGELFF. The chain combines TRBV23-1 with TRBJ2-2; D may be TRBD2 (6 bases). TRBV23-1 is recorded as an ORF, its role being uncertain. Trimming pared 3 bases from V and 2 bases from J, leaving 7 bases between. This CDR3 comprises 14 residues.

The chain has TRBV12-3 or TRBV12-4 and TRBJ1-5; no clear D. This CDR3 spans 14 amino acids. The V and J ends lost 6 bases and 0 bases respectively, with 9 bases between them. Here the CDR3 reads CASSQDHSNQPQHF. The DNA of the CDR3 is TGTGCCAGCAGCCAAGATCATAGCAATCAGCCCCAGCATTTT.

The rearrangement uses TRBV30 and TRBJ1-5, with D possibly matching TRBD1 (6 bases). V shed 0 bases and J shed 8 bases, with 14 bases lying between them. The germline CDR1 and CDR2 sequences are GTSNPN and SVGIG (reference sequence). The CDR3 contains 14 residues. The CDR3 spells CAWSVGQGSEPQHF. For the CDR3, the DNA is TGTGCCTGGAGTGTAGGGCAGGGGAGCGAGCCCCAGCATTTT.

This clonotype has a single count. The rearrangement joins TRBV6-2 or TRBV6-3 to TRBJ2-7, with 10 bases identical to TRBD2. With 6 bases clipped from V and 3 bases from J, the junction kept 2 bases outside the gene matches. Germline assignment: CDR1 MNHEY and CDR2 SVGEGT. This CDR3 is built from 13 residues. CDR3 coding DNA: TGTGCCAGCAGACGGACTAGCGGCTACGAGCAGTACTTC. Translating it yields CASRRTSGYEQYF.

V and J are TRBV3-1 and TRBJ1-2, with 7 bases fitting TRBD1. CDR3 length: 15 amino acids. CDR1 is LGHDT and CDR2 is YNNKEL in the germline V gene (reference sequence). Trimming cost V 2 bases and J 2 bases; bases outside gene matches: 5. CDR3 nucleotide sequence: TGTGCCAGCAGCCAATTGACAGGGTCGAACTATGGCTACACCTTC. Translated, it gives CASSQLTGSNYGYTF. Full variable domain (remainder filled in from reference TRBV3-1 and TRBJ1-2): DTAVSQTPKYLVTQMGNDKSIKCEQNLGHDTMYWYKQDSKKFLKIMFSYNNKELIINETVPNRFSPKSPDKAHLNLHINSLELGDSAVYFCASSQLTGSNYGYTFGSGTRLTVV.

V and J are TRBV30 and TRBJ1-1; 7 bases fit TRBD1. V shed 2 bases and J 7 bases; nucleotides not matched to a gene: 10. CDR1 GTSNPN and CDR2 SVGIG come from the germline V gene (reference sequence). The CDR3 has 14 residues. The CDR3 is CAWSRPGTANEAFF. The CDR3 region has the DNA TGTGCCTGGAGTCGCCCCGGGACAGCAAATGAAGCTTTCTTT.

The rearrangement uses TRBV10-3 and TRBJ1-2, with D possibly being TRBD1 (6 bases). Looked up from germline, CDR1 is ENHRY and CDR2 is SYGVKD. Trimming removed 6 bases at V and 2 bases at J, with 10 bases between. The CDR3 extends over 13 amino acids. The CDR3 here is CAISATGNYGYTF. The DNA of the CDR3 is TGTGCCATCAGCGCGACAGGCAACTATGGCTACACCTTC.

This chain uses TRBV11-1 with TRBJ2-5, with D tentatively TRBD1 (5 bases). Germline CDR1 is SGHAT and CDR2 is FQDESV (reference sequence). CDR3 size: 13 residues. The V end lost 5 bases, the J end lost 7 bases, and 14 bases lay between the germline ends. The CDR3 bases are TGTGCCAGCAGCCGATCGACAGTCGCGACCCAGTACTTC. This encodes CASSRSTVATQYF.

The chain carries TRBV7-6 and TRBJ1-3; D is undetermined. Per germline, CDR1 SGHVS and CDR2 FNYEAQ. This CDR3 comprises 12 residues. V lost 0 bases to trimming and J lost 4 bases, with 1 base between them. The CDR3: CASSLAGNTIYF. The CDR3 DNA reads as TGTGCCAGCAGCTTAGCCGGAAACACCATATATTTT.

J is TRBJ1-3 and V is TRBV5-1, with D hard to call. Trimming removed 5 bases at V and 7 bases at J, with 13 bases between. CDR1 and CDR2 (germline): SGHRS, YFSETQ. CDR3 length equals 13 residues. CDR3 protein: CASRTEIGNTIYF. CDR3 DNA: TGCGCCAGCAGGACTGAAATCGGGAACACCATATATTTT.

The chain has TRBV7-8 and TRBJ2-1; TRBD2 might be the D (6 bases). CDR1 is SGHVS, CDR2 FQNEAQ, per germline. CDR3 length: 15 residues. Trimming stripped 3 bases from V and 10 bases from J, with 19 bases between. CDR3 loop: CASSLEGFAFREQFF. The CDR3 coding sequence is TGTGCCAGCAGCTTGGAGGGGTTCGCGTTCAGGGAGCAGTTCTTC.

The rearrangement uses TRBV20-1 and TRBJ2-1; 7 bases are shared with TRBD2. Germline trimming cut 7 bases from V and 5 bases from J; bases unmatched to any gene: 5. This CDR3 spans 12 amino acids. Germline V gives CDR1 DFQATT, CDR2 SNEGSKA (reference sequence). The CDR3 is CSGGRYNNEQFF. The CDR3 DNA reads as TGCAGTGGCGGGAGATACAACAATGAGCAGTTCTTC.

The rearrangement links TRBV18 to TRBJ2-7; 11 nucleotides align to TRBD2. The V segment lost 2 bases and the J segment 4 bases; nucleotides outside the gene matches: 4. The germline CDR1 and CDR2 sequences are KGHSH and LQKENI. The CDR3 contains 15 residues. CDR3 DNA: TGTGCCAGCTCACCAGGCCTAGCGGGAGGTTACGAGCAGTACTTC. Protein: CASSPGLAGGYEQYF. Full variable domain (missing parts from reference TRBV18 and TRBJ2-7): NAGVMQNPRHLVRRRGQEARLRCSPMKGHSHVYWYRQLPEEGLKFMVYLQKENIIDESGMPKERFSAEFPKEGPSILRIQQVVRGDSAAYFCASSPGLAGGYEQYFGPGTRLTVT.

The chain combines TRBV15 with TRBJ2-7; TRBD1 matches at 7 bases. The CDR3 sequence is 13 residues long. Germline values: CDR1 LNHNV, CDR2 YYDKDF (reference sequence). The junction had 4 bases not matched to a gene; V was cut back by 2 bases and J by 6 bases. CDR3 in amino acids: CATSRTGESEQYF. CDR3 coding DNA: TGTGCCACCAGCAGAACAGGGGAGTCCGAGCAGTACTTC. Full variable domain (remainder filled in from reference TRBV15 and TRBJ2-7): DAMVIQNPRYQVTQFGKPVTLSCSQTLNHNVMYWYQQKSSQAPKLLFHYYDKDFNNEADTPDNFQSRRPNTSFCFLDIRSPGLGDTAMYLCATSRTGESEQYFGPGTRLTVT.

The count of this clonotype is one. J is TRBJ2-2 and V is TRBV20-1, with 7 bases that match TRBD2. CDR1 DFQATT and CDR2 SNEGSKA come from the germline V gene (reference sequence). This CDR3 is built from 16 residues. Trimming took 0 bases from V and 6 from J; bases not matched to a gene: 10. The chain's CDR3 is CSARDEGGRGAGELFF. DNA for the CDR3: TGCAGTGCTAGAGACGAAGGCGGGAGAGGTGCCGGGGAGCTGTTTTTT.

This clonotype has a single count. DNA for the CDR3: TGTGCCTGGAGTGAGGACAGCAATCAGCCCCAGCATTTT. Amino acid sequence: CAWSEDSNQPQHF. J is TRBJ1-5 and V is TRBV30; D not certain. The ends were cut back, 1 base at V and 1 base at J, with 5 bases in the middle. The CDR3 contains 13 residues. Germline lookup yields CDR1 GTSNPN and CDR2 SVGIG (reference sequence).

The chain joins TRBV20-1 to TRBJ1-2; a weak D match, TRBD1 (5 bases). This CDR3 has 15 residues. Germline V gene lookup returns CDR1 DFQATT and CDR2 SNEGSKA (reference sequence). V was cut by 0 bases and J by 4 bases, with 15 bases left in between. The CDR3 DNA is TGCAGTGCTAGAGATGGGGGACGTAGGACCTATGGCTACACCTTC. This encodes CSARDGGRRTYGYTF.

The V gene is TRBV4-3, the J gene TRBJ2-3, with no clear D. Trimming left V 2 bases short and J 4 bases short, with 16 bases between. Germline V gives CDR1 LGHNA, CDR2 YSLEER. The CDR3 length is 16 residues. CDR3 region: CASSQRRAFKADTQYF. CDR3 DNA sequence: TGCGCCAGCAGCCAACGACGGGCTTTTAAGGCAGATACGCAGTATTTT.

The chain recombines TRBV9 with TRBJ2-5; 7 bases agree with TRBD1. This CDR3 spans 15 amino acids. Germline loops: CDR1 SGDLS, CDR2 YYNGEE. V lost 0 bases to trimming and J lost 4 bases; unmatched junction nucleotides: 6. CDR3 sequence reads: CASSVEGGLGETQYF. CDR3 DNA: TGTGCCAGCAGCGTAGAAGGGGGCCTTGGAGAGACCCAGTACTTC.

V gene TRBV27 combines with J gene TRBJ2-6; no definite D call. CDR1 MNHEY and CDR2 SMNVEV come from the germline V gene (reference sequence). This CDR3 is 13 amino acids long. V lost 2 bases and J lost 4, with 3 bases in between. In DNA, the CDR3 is TGTGCCAGCAGTTTAACCGGGGCCAACGTCCTGACTTTC. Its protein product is CASSLTGANVLTF.

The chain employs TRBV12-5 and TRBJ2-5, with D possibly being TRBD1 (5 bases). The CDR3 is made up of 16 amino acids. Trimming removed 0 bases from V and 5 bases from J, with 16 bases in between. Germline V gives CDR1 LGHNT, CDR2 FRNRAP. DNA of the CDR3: TGTGCTAGTGGTTTGGTACTGGGCAGGGCGGAGGAGACCCAGTACTTC. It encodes CASGLVLGRAEETQYF.

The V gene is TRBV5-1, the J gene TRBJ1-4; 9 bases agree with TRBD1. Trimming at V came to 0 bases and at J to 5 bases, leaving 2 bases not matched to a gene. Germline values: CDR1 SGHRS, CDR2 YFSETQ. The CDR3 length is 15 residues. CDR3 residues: CASSLVGQGNEKLFF. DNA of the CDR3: TGCGCCAGCAGCTTGGTCGGACAGGGGAATGAAAAACTGTTTTTT.